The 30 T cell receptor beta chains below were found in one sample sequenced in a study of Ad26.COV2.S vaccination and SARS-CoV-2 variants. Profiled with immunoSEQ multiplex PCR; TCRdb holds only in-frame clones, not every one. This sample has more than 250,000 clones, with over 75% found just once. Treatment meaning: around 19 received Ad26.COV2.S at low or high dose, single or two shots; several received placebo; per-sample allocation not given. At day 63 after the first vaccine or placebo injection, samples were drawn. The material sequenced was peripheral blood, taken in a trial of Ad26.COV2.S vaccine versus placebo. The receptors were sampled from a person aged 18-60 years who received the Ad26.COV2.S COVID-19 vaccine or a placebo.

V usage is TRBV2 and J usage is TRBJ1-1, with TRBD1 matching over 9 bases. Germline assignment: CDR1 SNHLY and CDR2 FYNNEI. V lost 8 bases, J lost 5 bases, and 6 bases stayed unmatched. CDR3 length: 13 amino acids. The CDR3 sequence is CASGTGRGTEAFF. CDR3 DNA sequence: TGTGCCAGCGGGACAGGGAGGGGGACTGAAGCTTTCTTT.

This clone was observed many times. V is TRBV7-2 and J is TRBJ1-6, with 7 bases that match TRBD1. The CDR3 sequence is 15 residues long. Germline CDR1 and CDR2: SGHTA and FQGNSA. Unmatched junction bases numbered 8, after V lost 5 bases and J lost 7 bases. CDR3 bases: TGTGCCAGCAGCCTCCACAGGGGAGGGAATTCACCCCTCCACTTT. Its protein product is CASSLHRGGNSPLHF.

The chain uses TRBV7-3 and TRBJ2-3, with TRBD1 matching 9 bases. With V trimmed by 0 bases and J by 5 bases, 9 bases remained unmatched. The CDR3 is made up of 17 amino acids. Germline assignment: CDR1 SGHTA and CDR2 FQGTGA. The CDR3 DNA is TGTGCCAGCAGCTTAACAGGAGGGACAGGGCTACAAGATACGCAGTATTTT. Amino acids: CASSLTGGTGLQDTQYF.

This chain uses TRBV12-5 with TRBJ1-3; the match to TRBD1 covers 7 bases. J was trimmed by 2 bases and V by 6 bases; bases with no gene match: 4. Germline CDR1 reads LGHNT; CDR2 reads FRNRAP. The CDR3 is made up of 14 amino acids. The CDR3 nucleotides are TGTGCTAGTGGGTCAGACAGGGCTGGAAACACCATATATTTT. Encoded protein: CASGSDRAGNTIYF.

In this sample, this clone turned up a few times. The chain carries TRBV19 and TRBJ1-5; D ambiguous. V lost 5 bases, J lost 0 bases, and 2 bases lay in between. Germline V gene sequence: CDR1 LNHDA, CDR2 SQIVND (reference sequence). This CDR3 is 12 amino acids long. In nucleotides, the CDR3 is TGTGCCAGTAGTGATAGCAATCAGCCCCAGCATTTT. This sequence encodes CASSDSNQPQHF. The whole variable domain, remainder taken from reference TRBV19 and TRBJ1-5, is DGGITQSPKYLFRKEGQNVTLSCEQNLNHDAMYWYRQDPGQGLRLIYYSQIVNDFQKGDIAEGYSVSREKKESFPLTVTSAQKNPTAFYLCASSDSNQPQHFGDGTRLSIL.

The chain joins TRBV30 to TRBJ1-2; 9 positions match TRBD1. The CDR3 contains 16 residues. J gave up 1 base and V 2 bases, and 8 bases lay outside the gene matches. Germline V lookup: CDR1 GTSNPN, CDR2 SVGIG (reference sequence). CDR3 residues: CAWSTKNRGHNYGYTF. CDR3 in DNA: TGTGCCTGGAGTACTAAAAACAGGGGGCATAACTATGGCTACACCTTC.

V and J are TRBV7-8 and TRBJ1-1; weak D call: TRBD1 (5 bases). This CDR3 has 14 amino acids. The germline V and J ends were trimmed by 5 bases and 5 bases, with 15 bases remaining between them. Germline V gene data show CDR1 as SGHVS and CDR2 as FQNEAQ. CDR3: CASSRGGVRTEAFF. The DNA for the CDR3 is TGTGCCAGCAGCCGAGGAGGGGTGAGAACTGAAGCTTTCTTT. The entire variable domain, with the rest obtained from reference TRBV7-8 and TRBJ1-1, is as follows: GAGVSQSPRYKVAKRGQDVALRCDPISGHVSLFWYQQALGQGPEFLTYFQNEAQLDKSGLPSDRFFAERPEGSVSTLKIQRTQQEDSAVYLCASSRGGVRTEAFFGQGTRLTVV.

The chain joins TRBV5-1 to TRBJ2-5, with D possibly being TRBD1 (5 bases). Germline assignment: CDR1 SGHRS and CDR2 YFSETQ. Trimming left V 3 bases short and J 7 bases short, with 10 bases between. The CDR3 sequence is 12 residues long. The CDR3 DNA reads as TGCGCCAGCAGCTCCACGCAGGGGACCCAGTACTTC. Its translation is CASSSTQGTQYF.

The CDR3 DNA sequence: TGCGCCAGCAGCTTGGTCCAGGGACCCAACGAGCAGTACTTC. Its translation: CASSLVQGPNEQYF. The gene calls are TRBV5-1 and TRBJ2-7; D might be TRBD1 or TRBD2, each matching 5 bases. This CDR3 spans 14 amino acids. The ends were cut back, 0 bases at V and 5 bases at J, with 12 bases in the middle. Germline values: CDR1 SGHRS, CDR2 YFSETQ.

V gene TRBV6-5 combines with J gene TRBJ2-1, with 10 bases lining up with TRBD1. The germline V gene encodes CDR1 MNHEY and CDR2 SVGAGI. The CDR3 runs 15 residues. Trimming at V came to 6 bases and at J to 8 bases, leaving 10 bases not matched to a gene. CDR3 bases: TGTGCCAGCAGGCCCGACAGGGGGCGCTTTTATGAGCAGTTCTTC. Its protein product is CASRPDRGRFYEQFF.

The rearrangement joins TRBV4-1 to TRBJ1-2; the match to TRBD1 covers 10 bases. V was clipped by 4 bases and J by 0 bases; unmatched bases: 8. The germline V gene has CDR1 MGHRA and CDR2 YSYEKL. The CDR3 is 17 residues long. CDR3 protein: CASSLGQGGFTNYGYTF. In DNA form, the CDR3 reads TGCGCCAGCAGCCTCGGACAGGGGGGTTTCACTAACTATGGCTACACCTTC.

The CDR3, as DNA: TGTGCCACCAGCAGAGATCGGTCCAATGAGCAGTTCTTC. The encoded protein is CATSRDRSNEQFF. The chain is built from TRBV15 and TRBJ2-1; no definite D call. The length of the CDR3 is 13 residues. The germline V and J ends were trimmed by 0 bases and 6 bases, with 6 bases remaining between them. CDR1 is LNHNV and CDR2 is YYDKDF in the germline V gene (reference sequence). The whole variable domain, filled in from reference TRBV15 and TRBJ2-1, reads DAMVIQNPRYQVTQFGKPVTLSCSQTLNHNVMYWYQQKSSQAPKLLFHYYDKDFNNEADTPDNFQSRRPNTSFCFLDIRSPGLGDTAMYLCATSRDRSNEQFFGPGTRLTVL.

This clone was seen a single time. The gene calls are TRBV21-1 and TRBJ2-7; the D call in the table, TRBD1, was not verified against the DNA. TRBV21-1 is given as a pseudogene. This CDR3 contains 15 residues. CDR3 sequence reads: CASRPHPGQGYEQYF. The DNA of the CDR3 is TGTGCCAGCAGACCCCATCCGGGACAGGGGTACGAGCAGTACTTC.

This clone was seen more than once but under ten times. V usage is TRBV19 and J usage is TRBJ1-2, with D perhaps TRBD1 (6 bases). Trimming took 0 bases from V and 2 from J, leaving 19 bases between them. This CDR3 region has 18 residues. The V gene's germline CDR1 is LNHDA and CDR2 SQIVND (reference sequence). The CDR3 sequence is CASSIDVVRQGTNYGYTF. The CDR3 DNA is TGTGCCAGTAGTATAGATGTCGTTCGGCAGGGGACCAACTATGGCTACACCTTC.

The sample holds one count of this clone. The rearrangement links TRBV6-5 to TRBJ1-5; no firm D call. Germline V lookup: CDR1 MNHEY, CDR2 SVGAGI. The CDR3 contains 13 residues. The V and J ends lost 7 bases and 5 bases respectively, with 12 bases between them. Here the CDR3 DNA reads TGTGCCAGCACCCTGGTGCACGATCAGCCCCAGCATTTT. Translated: CASTLVHDQPQHF.

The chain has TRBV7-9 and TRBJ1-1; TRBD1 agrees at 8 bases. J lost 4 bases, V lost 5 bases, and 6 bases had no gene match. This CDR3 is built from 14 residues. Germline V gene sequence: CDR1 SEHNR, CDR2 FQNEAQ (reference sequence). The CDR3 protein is CASSGGQGITEAFF. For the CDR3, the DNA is TGTGCCAGCAGCGGCGGACAGGGAATCACTGAAGCTTTCTTT.

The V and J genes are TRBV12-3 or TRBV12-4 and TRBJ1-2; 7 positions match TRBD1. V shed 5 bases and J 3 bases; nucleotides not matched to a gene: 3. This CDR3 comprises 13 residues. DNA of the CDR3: TGTGCCAGCAGTCCGGGGACAGACTATGGCTACACCTTC. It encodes CASSPGTDYGYTF.

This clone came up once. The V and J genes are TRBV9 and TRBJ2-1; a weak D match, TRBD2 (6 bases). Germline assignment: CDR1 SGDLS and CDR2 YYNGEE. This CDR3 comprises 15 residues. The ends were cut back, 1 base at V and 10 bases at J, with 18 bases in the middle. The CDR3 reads CASSVTSRVKMEQFF. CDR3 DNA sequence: TGTGCCAGCAGCGTAACTAGCCGAGTAAAAATGGAGCAGTTCTTC.

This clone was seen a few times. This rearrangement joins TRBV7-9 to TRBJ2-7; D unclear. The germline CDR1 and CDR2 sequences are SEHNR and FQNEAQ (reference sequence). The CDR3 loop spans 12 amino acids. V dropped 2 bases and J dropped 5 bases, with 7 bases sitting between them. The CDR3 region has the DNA TGTGCCAGCAGCTTAACGGTCCACGAGCAGTACTTC. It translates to CASSLTVHEQYF.

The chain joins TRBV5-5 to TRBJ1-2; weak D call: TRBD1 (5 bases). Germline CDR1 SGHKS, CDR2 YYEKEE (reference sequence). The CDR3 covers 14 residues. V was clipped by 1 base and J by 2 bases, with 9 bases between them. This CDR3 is CASSLSDRNYGYTF. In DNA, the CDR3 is TGTGCCAGCAGCTTGAGCGACAGAAACTATGGCTACACCTTC. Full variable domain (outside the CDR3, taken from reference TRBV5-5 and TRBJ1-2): DAGVTQSPTHLIKTRGQQVTLRCSPISGHKSVSWYQQVLGQGPQFIFQYYEKEERGRGNFPDRFSARQFPNYSSELNVNALLLGDSALYLCASSLSDRNYGYTFGSGTRLTVV.

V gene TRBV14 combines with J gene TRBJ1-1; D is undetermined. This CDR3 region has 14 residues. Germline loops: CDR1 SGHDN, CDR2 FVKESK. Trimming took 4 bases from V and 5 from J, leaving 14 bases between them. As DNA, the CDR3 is TGTGCCAGCAGCCGAGAACACAGAGGAACTGAAGCTTTCTTT. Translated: CASSREHRGTEAFF.

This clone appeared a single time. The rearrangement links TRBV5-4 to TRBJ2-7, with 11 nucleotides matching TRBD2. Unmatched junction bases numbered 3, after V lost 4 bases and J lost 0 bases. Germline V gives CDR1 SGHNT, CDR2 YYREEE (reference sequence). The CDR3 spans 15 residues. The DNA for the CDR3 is TGTGCCAGCAGCGGGGGACTAGCGGTCTCCTACGAGCAGTACTTC. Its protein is CASSGGLAVSYEQYF.

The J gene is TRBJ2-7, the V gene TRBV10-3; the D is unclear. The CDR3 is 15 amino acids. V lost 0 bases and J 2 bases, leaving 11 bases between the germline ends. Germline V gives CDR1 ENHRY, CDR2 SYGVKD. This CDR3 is CAISESERNPYEQYF. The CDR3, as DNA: TGTGCCATCAGTGAGTCAGAACGGAATCCCTACGAGCAGTACTTC.

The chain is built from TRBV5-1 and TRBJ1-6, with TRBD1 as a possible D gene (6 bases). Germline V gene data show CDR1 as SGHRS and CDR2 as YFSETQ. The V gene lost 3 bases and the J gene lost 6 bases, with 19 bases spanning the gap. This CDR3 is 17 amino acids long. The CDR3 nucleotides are TGCGCCAGCAGCTCCGGACGGGGGGCGGCTTTTAATTCACCCCTCCACTTT. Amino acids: CASSSGRGAAFNSPLHF.

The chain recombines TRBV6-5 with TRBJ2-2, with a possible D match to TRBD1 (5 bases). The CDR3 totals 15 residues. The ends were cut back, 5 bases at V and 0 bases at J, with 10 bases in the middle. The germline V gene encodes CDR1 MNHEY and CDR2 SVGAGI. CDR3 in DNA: TGTGCCAGCAGTAGACAGACCACGAACACCGGGGAGCTGTTTTTT. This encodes CASSRQTTNTGELFF.

The CDR3 DNA is TGTGCCAGCAGCCAAGGACAGGGGGATTCACCCCTCCACTTT. Residues: CASSQGQGDSPLHF. J is TRBJ1-6 and V is TRBV5-8, with 10 bases lining up with TRBD1. This CDR3 has 14 amino acids. Germline trimming cut 4 bases from V and 8 bases from J; bases unmatched to any gene: 3. The germline gives CDR1 SGHTS, CDR2 YDEGEE.

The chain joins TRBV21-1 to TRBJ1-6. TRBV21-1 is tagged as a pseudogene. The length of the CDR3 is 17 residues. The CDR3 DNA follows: TGTGCCAGCAGCAAAGGACGAAGAACCCCCTATAATTCACCCCTCCACTTT. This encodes CASSKGRRTPYNSPLHF.

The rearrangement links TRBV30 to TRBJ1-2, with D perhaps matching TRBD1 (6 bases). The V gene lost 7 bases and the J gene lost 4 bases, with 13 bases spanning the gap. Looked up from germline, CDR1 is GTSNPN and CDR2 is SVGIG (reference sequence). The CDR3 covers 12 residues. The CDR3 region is CASDSLSYGYTF. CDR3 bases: TGTGCCTCGGACAGTCTAAGCTATGGCTACACCTTC.

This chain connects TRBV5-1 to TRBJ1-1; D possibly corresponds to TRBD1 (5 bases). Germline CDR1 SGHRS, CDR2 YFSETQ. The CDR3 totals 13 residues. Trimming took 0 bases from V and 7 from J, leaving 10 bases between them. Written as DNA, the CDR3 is TGCGCCAGCAGCTTGGACGGGACGCTTGAAGCTTTCTTT. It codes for CASSLDGTLEAFF.

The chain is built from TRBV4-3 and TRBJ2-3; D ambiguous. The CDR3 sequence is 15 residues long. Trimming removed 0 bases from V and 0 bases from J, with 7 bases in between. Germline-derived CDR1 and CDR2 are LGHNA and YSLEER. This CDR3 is CASSQDRRSTDTQYF. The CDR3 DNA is TGCGCCAGCAGCCAAGATCGGAGAAGCACAGATACGCAGTATTTT.